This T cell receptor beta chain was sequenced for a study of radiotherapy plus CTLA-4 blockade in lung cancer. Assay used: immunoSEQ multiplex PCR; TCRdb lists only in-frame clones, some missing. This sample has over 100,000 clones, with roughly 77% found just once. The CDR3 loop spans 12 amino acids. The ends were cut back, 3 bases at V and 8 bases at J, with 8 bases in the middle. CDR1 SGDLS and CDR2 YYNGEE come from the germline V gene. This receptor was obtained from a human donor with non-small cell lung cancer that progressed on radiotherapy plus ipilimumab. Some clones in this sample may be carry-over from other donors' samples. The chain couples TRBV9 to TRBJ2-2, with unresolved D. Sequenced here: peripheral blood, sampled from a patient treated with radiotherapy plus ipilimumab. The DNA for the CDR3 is TGTGCCAGCAGCGCGACCCGAGGGGAGCTGTTTTTT. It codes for CASSATRGELFF.